This T cell receptor beta chain was sequenced in a study of blood T cell repertoires in COVID-19 (dated by TCRdb to about 2020). In terms of the full investigation: Samples from collaborators originated in the United States, Italy and Spain and spanned both the acute and convalescent phases of COVID-19. The material from the prospective study consisted of cDNA or gDNA derived from T cells, B-cell-depleted T cells, or PBMCs. The dataset comprised deeply sampled blood TCRbeta repertoires from subjects exposed to, actively infected with, or recovered from COVID-19. The repertoires were released in a freely available public database intended as a resource for research on the immune response to SARS-CoV-2. The samples were drawn from two sources: the first 160 participants of the ongoing ImmuneRACE study, and 950 to 1,500 subjects contributed by 6 global collaborators. Nearly every sample came with metadata listing a de-identified subject ID, COVID-19 status, age in years and sex. Where available, HLA class I and class II types were taken from metadata supplied by the sample provider and were not determined by assay-based typing. General conclusions and limits of the study: How much clinical and demographic metadata was included differed by source and by participant, and the metadata was provided uncurated.

Note on this clone: Its target antigen remains unknown. No base quality values were provided; no much bigger clone lies one nucleotide off.

Each collaborating institution followed its own protocols to collect whole blood in K2EDTA tubes. For TCRbeta analysis, collaborators shipped samples as frozen whole blood, isolated PBMCs, or DNA extracted from either of those sample types. TCRbeta CDR3 regions were amplified from genomic DNA using the immunoSEQ Assay, a bias-controlled multiplex PCR. In the original analysis: Nucleated cell counts per sample were estimated from amplification of reference gene primers within the assay. To quantify the absolute abundance of each unique TCRbeta CDR3 rearrangement, sequence reads were collapsed and filtered. For each sample, productive Simpson clonality was calculated as the square root of Simpson's diversity index over productive rearrangements. TCRdb retrieved this table from immuneACCESS and kept in-frame rearrangements only. Not all clones are present; in checked studies, unresolved V genes account for under half, and no reason is known for the remainder. The DNA was the basis for D and trimming; V, J and clone size are from that table. A total of roughly 230,000 clones appear in this sample, over 70% of them only once. The ten largest clones add up to roughly 8.6% of the sample.

The CDR3 covers 18 residues, taking in both the cysteine and the phenylalanine. CDR3 DNA is the only sequence kept; it has 54 bases, read in frame from the first base. Clipping removes 3 bases from V and 6 bases from J, with 10 as the unmatched junction base count. CDR1 and CDR2, per the germline V gene, are SGHVS and FNYEAQ. Specimen: peripheral blood. This TCR derives from a man aged 35 to 55 with active or convalescent COVID-19. The chain is assembled from TRBV7-6 and TRBJ2-2; 13 of the junction bases match TRBD2. In nucleotide form, the sequence is TGTGCCAGCAGCTTGTTCACTAGCGGGGGGGCCGTCGCCGGGGAGCTGTTTTTT. This codes for CASSLFTSGGAVAGELFF.